The sequence of this TCR beta chain was determined in a study of T cells in localized non-small cell lung cancer. The CDR3 runs 13 residues. CDR1 and CDR2 from the germline V gene are SQVTM and ANQGSEA. Trimming removed 4 bases from V and 1 base from J, with 10 bases in between. Data came from immunoSEQ multiplex PCR; TCRdb stores just in-frame clones and leaves some out. The sample shows roughly 1,800 clones, 20% to 30% of them seen only once. This sample comprised normal lung tissue next to the tumor, obtained before any cancer treatment. The clonotype was recovered from a male donor older than 55 with stage II squamous cell lung carcinoma. This chain uses TRBV29-1 with TRBJ1-1, with D hard to call. CDR3 loop: CSVAGMGNTEAFF. As DNA, the CDR3 is TGCAGCGTTGCAGGCATGGGGAACACTGAAGCTTTCTTT.